This entry describes one T cell receptor (beta chain). Its specificity is unknown. A junction boundary mismatches the germline segment, possibly from a read error. TCRdb fed the 5' RACE reads into MiXCR, producing one record per CDR3 protein. The sample lists 350,000 or so distinct CDR3 sequences; about 8.3% were seen once. This sample was taken from a study of T cells after yellow fever vaccination. Study-level results: A small share of clonotypes appeared in both CD4 and CD8 compartments.

The CDR3 has 14 amino acids. Sequencing used PBMCs, obtained around 45 days after the first yellow fever vaccination. The rearrangement uses TRBV12-3 or TRBV12-4 and TRBJ1-6; possibly TRBD1 for D (5 bases). This TCR derives from a man aged 18 to 30 who received the YFV17D yellow fever vaccine. In nucleotides, the CDR3 is TGTGCCAGCAGCGCACCAGGGTATAACTCACCCCTCCACTTT. Amino acids: CASSAPGYNSPLHF.